Following are 13 T cell receptor beta chains from one sample sequenced in a study of T cell repertoires in aging, cancer and after chemotherapy (dated by TCRdb to about 2019). The sequencer was an Illumina MiSeq. Rearranged TRB sequences spanning V, D and J segments were amplified by multiplex touch-down PCR using a mixed TRB-A/B primer pool. TCRdb's own reprocessing of the public reads used fastp at Q25 and MiXCR and kept productive beta chains. Identical CDR3 proteins give one entry, which carries the most common genes and DNA. The sample table shows 3,000 to 3,500 distinct CDR3 sequences, and about 30% are seen once. The ten largest make up around 3.9% of the sample. Genomic DNA extracted from peripheral blood, rather than sorted cells or RNA, was used as the source for amplification of TCR beta rearrangements. The source material was blood. The receptors here all came from a human donor with a solid tumor.

The rearrangement uses TRBV27 and TRBJ1-1, with D possibly TRBD1 on 5 matching bases. Trimming removed 5 bases at V and 5 bases at J, with 12 bases between. The CDR3 is 13 residues long. Germline CDR1 is MNHEY and CDR2 is SMNVEV (reference sequence). The CDR3 region is CASSLQGVTEAFF. CDR3 in DNA: TGTGCCAGCAGTCTACAAGGGGTTACTGAAGCTTTCTTT.

The chain carries TRBV20-1 and TRBJ2-7; 8 bases fit TRBD2. This CDR3 is built from 18 residues. The junction had 16 bases not matched to a gene; V was cut back by 0 bases and J by 3 bases. CDR1 and CDR2 (germline): DFQATT, SNEGSKA (reference sequence). CDR3 sequence (DNA): TGCAGTGCTAGAGATAGTAAACTAGCGGAAAACAATGTCTACGAGCAGTACTTC. Its translation is CSARDSKLAENNVYEQYF.

J is TRBJ1-5 and V is TRBV20-1; D is undetermined. The CDR3 runs 14 residues. Trimming took off 6 bases at V and 2 bases at J, with 14 bases between the two ends. Germline lookup yields CDR1 DFQATT and CDR2 SNEGSKA (reference sequence). CDR3 sequence reads: CSANRELGNQPQHF. The CDR3 DNA reads as TGCAGTGCCAATAGGGAGTTGGGCAATCAGCCCCAGCATTTT.

This clonotype appeared a few times. This chain connects TRBV20-1 to TRBJ1-2; D ambiguous. The V gene lost 2 bases and the J gene lost 3 bases, with 19 bases spanning the gap. Germline V gene lookup returns CDR1 DFQATT and CDR2 SNEGSKA (reference sequence). This CDR3 contains 16 residues. The CDR3 bases are TGCAGTGCTAGACTTATGGGAAATCGGGTCGACTATGGCTACACCTTC. As protein: CSARLMGNRVDYGYTF.

This clonotype is classed as large. J is TRBJ2-1 and V is TRBV29-1, with TRBD2 matching over 14 bases. The V gene's germline CDR1 is SQVTM and CDR2 ANQGSEA. The J segment lost 1 base and the V segment lost 6 bases, leaving 8 bases of the junction unmatched. The CDR3 extends over 17 amino acids. This CDR3 reads CSVEGLAGAWSYNEQFF. The DNA for the CDR3 is TGCAGCGTGGAGGGACTAGCGGGAGCTTGGTCCTACAATGAGCAGTTCTTC.

This clonotype has just a few counts. J is TRBJ2-3 and V is TRBV20-1; 8 bases are shared with TRBD2. In germline, CDR1 is DFQATT, CDR2 SNEGSKA (reference sequence). V was pared by 0 bases and J by 0 bases, with 5 bases of the junction left unmatched. This CDR3 spans 16 amino acids. CDR3 protein: CSARDLAGGSTDTQYF. For the CDR3, the DNA is TGCAGTGCTAGAGATCTGGCGGGGGGTAGCACAGATACGCAGTATTTT.

In its sample, this clonotype ranks as medium-sized. This rearrangement joins TRBV7-9 to TRBJ2-3; D call uncertain. Germline values: CDR1 SEHNR, CDR2 FQNEAQ (reference sequence). V lost 5 bases to trimming and J lost 6 bases, with 6 bases between them. The CDR3 spans 11 residues. The CDR3 DNA sequence: TGTGCCAGCAGCCGTTCCGATACGCAGTATTTT. Protein: CASSRSDTQYF.

This chain joins TRBV25-1 and TRBJ2-7; TRBD1 agrees at 10 bases. The CDR3 consists of 14 residues. Looked up from germline, CDR1 is MGHDK and CDR2 is SYGVNS. The J segment lost 6 bases and the V segment lost 3 bases, leaving 5 bases of the junction unmatched. CDR3 loop: CASSEGQGKGEQYF. As DNA, the CDR3 is TGTGCCAGCAGTGAGGGACAGGGGAAGGGCGAGCAGTACTTC.

This clonotype has only a few counts. This sequence joins TRBV6-2 or TRBV6-3 and TRBJ2-7; 10 nucleotides align to TRBD2. Germline V gene data show CDR1 as MNHEY and CDR2 as SVGEGT. V was clipped by 4 bases and J by 6 bases; unmatched bases: 9. CDR3 length equals 15 residues. The CDR3 DNA reads as TGTGCCAGCAGTTCCGGGGCTAGCGGGAGCTCCGAGCAGTACTTC. Translation gives CASSSGASGSSEQYF.

This clonotype appeared a few times. This chain uses TRBV27 with TRBJ2-1; TRBD2 might be the D (6 bases). Germline V CDR1 and CDR2: MNHEY, SMNVEV (reference sequence). The CDR3 is made up of 18 amino acids. V lost 2 bases and J lost 0, with 17 bases in between. The CDR3 region has the DNA TGTGCCAGCAGTTTACCCCCCTTTAGCGGTAGCTCCTACAATGAGCAGTTCTTC. Its protein product is CASSLPPFSGSSYNEQFF.

V and J are TRBV6-4 and TRBJ2-1; TRBD2 matches at 12 bases. The CDR3 consists of 16 residues. Trimming took 5 bases from V and 0 from J; bases not matched to a gene: 2. Per germline, CDR1 MRHNA and CDR2 SNTAGT. The CDR3 DNA reads TGTGCCAGCAGTCTAGCGGGGGGGAGCTCCTACAATGAGCAGTTCTTC. This sequence encodes CASSLAGGSSYNEQFF.

The rearrangement links TRBV7-3 to TRBJ1-3; the D is unclear. Germline CDR1 SGHTA, CDR2 FQGTGA. The CDR3 consists of 16 residues. The V and J ends lost 5 bases and 0 bases respectively, with 14 bases between them. The CDR3: CASSPSRALSGNTIYF. The DNA for the CDR3 is TGTGCCAGCAGCCCCTCAAGGGCCCTCTCTGGAAACACCATATATTTT.

Within the sample, this clonotype is medium-sized. This rearrangement joins TRBV27 to TRBJ2-1; 8 bases match TRBD2. This CDR3 contains 15 residues. CDR1 is MNHEY, CDR2 SMNVEV, per germline (reference sequence). V was pared by 2 bases and J by 7 bases, with 7 bases of the junction left unmatched. This chain's CDR3 is CASSLNVGGANEQFF. DNA for the CDR3: TGTGCCAGCAGTTTAAATGTCGGGGGGGCAAATGAGCAGTTCTTC.